These T cell receptor beta chains were read from a single sample in a study of T cells in Graves' hyperthyroidism and ophthalmopathy. TCRdb re-called the multiplex PCR reads with MiXCR, one entry per CDR3 protein. The sample shows 490,000 or so distinct CDR3 sequences, approximately 23% of them seen only once. The material sequenced was blood. All receptors derive from an older woman with Graves' ophthalmopathy. CDR3s include the opening cysteine and the closing phenylalanine or tryptophan. Fields, in order: clone size, J gene, V gene, D gene, CDR3 DNA, CDR3 protein. D genes are given only for firm matches. The listing skips clone size in some rows; elsewhere it reads once, few, many or a size class.

. | TRBJ2-7 | TRBV3-1 | TRBD2 | TGTGCCAGCTCACCACTTCCCCAGCGGGAGAGCGGACACGAGCAGTACTTC | CASSPLPQRESGHEQYF
few | TRBJ2-3 | TRBV7-9 | TRBD2 | TGTGTCAGCAGCTTATGGAATGGCGATATCACGGGAGGAGATACGCAGTATTTT | CVSSLWNGDITGGDTQYF
. | TRBJ2-7 | TRBV30 | TRBD2 | TGTGCCTGGAGTGTACGCACCGGAGCGGGAGGGAACGAGCAGTACTTC | CAWSVRTGAGGNEQYF
many | TRBJ2-2 | TRBV7-2 | TRBD2 | TGTGCCAGCAGTTTTCGGGGGGGGAGGTATGCCGGGGAGCTGTTTTTT | CASSFRGGRYAGELFF
. | TRBJ2-1 | TRBV4-3 | TRBD2 | TGCGCCAGCAGCCAAGATTTACTAGCGTCCAATGAGCAGTTCTTC | CASSQDLLASNEQFF
. | TRBJ2-1 | TRBV2 | TRBD2 | TGTGCCAGCAGAATAGGGACTAGCGTTGGCAATGAGCAGTTCTTC | CASRIGTSVGNEQFF
many | TRBJ2-5 | TRBV11-2 | . | TGTGCCAGCAGCGCTAACCTAGCGATCCAAGAGACCCAGTACTTC | CASSANLAIQETQYF
. | TRBJ2-3 | TRBV7-2 | TRBD2 | TGTGCCAGCAGCTCGGGACTAGCGGGAGGAAGGGGGGGAGATACGCAGTATTTT | CASSSGLAGGRGGDTQYF
. | TRBJ2-5 | TRBV15 | . | TGTGCCACCAGCGGGGACCCCGGAGAGACCCAGTACTTC | CATSGDPGETQYF
many | TRBJ1-1 | TRBV7-2 | . | TGTGCCAGCAGTTCCTCCGGGATGGGAGCTTTCTTT | CASSSSGMGAFF
few | TRBJ2-2 | TRBV6-1 | . | TGTGCCAGCAGAAAACAGGGAGAGGGCGGGGAGCTGTTTTTT | CASRKQGEGGELFF
. | TRBJ1-2 | TRBV28 | . | TGTGCCAGCAGTTTAATGGCGACCTATGGCTACACCTTC | CASSLMATYGYTF
. | TRBJ2-6 | TRBV2 | . | TGTGCCAGCAGTGGACATAGCTCTGGGGCCAACGTCCTGACTTTC | CASSGHSSGANVLTF
. | TRBJ2-3 | TRBV5-5 | . | TGTGCCAGCAGCTTGGATCTATTCACAGATACGCAGTATTTT | CASSLDLFTDTQYF
once | TRBJ2-1 | TRBV20-1 | TRBD2 | TGCAGTGCTATCAGGGGGCTTGGAGCGGGGGGGGGAAATGAGCAGTTCTTC | CSAIRGLGAGGGNEQFF
. | TRBJ1-2 | TRBV7-9 | TRBD1 | TGTGCCAGCAGCGCGCCGGGGACAGGCTATGGCTACACCTTC | CASSAPGTGYGYTF
. | TRBJ2-3 | TRBV3-1 | . | TGTGCCAGCAGGCAAGGAAAGTTATTGGAGTCGACAGATACGCAGTATTTT | CASRQGKLLESTDTQYF